One T cell receptor beta chain is described in this entry. What it binds is unknown. The PCR had 60 Vbeta and 13 Jbeta primers. Repertoires were generated with immunoSEQ multiplex PCR, while TCRdb's copy carries only in-frame clones and drops some. The top ten hold roughly 25% of the sample, which has around 60,000 clones, around 75% seen once. The sample is drawn from a study of cytomegalovirus exposure and HLA in healthy donors. Germline lookup yields CDR1 SGHRS and CDR2 YFSETQ. The CDR3 runs 15 residues. V was cut by 4 bases and J by 4 bases, with 14 bases left in between. Study-level points and caveats: The classifier was said to identify cytomegalovirus status with high specificity and sensitivity. From TCR beta sequences, most subjects' HLA-A and HLA-B alleles were reportedly predicted accurately. It was in a later analysis that TCR association rates were seen to vary by HLA locus, highest for DRB1 and lowest for HLA-C.

Sequences were obtained from PBMCs. The chain combines TRBV5-1 with TRBJ1-4, with D possibly TRBD1 on 5 matching bases. The clonotype comes from a middle-aged woman in good health and CMV-seropositive. CDR3: CASSLTVTNNEKLFF. DNA of the CDR3: TGCGCCAGCAGCCTGACAGTGACCAATAATGAAAAACTGTTTTTT. Supplemented by reference TRBV5-1 and TRBJ1-4, the full variable domain reads KAGVTQTPRYLIKTRGQQVTLSCSPISGHRSVSWYQQTPGQGLQFLFEYFSETQRNKGNFPGRFSGRQFSNSRSEMNVSTLELGDSALYLCASSLTVTNNEKLFFGSGTQLSVL.